What follows are 8 T cell receptor beta chains derived from one specimen sequenced in a study of identical twins. TCRdb reprocessed the 5' RACE reads via MiXCR and lists one record per CDR3 protein. The sample yields roughly 720,000 distinct CDR3 sequences, over 15% seen once. These sequences were also reported in another study, on T cells expressing NK-cell markers.

The sample consisted of PBMCs. The receptors shown here come from a woman under 30 in good health.

This clonotype has at least ten counts. This chain connects TRBV11-2 to TRBJ2-7; weak D call: TRBD1 (5 bases). Germline CDR1 SGHAT, CDR2 FQNNGV. The CDR3 has 16 residues. Trimming stripped 5 bases from V and 0 bases from J, with 17 bases between. The CDR3 spells CASSTDIPRFSYEQYF. In nucleotides, the CDR3 is TGTGCCAGCAGCACGGACATCCCACGATTCTCCTACGAGCAGTACTTC.

This clonotype was counted between two and nine times. V and J are TRBV7-3 and TRBJ2-2; D uncertain. The germline V gene encodes CDR1 SGHTA and CDR2 FQGTGA. The V end was cut by 1 base, the J end by 5 bases, with 8 bases between. The CDR3 sequence is 14 residues long. CDR3: CASSLNVGTGELFF. The CDR3 DNA sequence: TGTGCCAGCAGCTTAAATGTCGGGACCGGGGAGCTGTTTTTT.

V is TRBV20-1 and J is TRBJ2-3; tentatively, D is TRBD1 or TRBD2 (7 bases each). Germline V CDR1 and CDR2: DFQATT, SNEGSKA (reference sequence). This CDR3 contains 18 residues. V was clipped by 5 bases and J by 4 bases, with 28 bases between them. The CDR3 sequence: CSASGGGGGGAQADTQYF. CDR3 in DNA: TGCAGTGCTTCAGGGGGGGGAGGTGGGGGGGCTCAAGCAGATACGCAGTATTTT.

The chain has TRBV28 and TRBJ2-7; 7 nucleotides match TRBD2. The CDR3 is 14 residues long. Germline V gene lookup returns CDR1 MDHEN and CDR2 SYDVKM. V gave up 5 bases and J gave up 3 bases; unmatched junction bases: 7. The CDR3 nucleotides are TGTGCCAGCAGTCTCGGACTAGGCTGCTACGAGCAGTACTTC. As protein: CASSLGLGCYEQYF. Based on the CDR3 plus reference TRBV28 and TRBJ2-7, the full variable domain is DVKVTQSSRYLVKRTGEKVFLECVQDMDHENMFWYRQDPGLGLRLIYFSYDVKMKEKGDIPEGYSVSREKKERFSLILESASTNQTSMYLCASSLGLGCYEQYFGPGTRLTVT.

This chain joins TRBV5-1 and TRBJ2-7; perhaps D is TRBD1 or TRBD2 (5 bases each). Trimming removed 0 bases from V and 3 bases from J, with 10 bases in between. The germline V gene encodes CDR1 SGHRS and CDR2 YFSETQ. The CDR3 has 14 amino acids. CDR3: CASSLDGTLYEQYF. CDR3 DNA sequence: TGCGCCAGCAGCTTGGACGGGACCCTCTACGAGCAGTACTTC.

V is TRBV2 and J is TRBJ2-3; weak D call: TRBD1 (5 bases). Trimming removed 2 bases from V and 2 bases from J, with 14 bases in between. The CDR3 runs 16 residues. Germline lookup yields CDR1 SNHLY and CDR2 FYNNEI. Here the CDR3 reads CASSESRTLATDTQYF. The DNA of the CDR3 is TGTGCCAGCAGTGAAAGTCGGACATTAGCCACAGATACGCAGTATTTT.

At least ten counts were recorded for this clonotype. This chain joins TRBV20-1 and TRBJ2-1; 11 nucleotides align to TRBD2. Germline V gene lookup returns CDR1 DFQATT and CDR2 SNEGSKA (reference sequence). The ends lost 1 base at V and 10 bases at J; junction bases unmatched: 6. This CDR3 has 14 residues. The CDR3, as DNA: TGCAGTGCTAGAGGGGGTAGCGGGAGGGAGGAGCAGTTCTTC. Protein: CSARGGSGREEQFF.

This chain links TRBV15 with TRBJ2-1; D not resolved. This CDR3 spans 15 amino acids. From germline, CDR1 is LNHNV and CDR2 YYDKDF (reference sequence). The V gene lost 1 base and the J gene lost 5 bases, with 12 bases spanning the gap. In DNA form, the CDR3 reads TGTGCCACCAGCAGAGTAGGGATTCCCCACAATGAGCAGTTCTTC. It yields the protein CATSRVGIPHNEQFF.